This T cell receptor beta chain emerged from a study of blood T cell repertoires in COVID-19. Study background: Specimens from acute and convalescent COVID-19 originated in the United States, Italy and Spain. T cells, B-cell-depleted T cells, or PBMCs supplied cDNA or gDNA.

Participants, about 18 to 90 years old, spanned 25 or so US areas. Using immunoSEQ multiplex PCR, the repertoire was profiled, and TCRdb retains in-frame clones only, with some absent. This sample has 200,000 to 300,000 clones, with 83% found just once. The CDR3 is 16 residues long. CDR1 and CDR2 (germline): SGHAT, FQNNGV. J lost 4 bases, V lost 5 bases, and 11 bases had no gene match. The TCR sequence derives from a woman between 40 and 50 years old who had been exposed to COVID-19. The sample consisted of PBMCs or T cells enriched from blood (not recorded which). The rearrangement uses TRBV11-2 and TRBJ2-7; 10 nucleotides match TRBD1. The CDR3 DNA reads as TGTGCCAGCAGCCCTTCGGGGACAGGGGCCCTTTACGAGCAGTACTTC. Its translation: CASSPSGTGALYEQYF.